These 24 T cell receptor beta chains were all obtained from the same sample, sequenced in a study of T cell responses to AZD1222 COVID-19 vaccine listed by TCRdb under 2021. Preparation of the library involved the immunoSEQ multiplex PCR assay. Not all clones reach the TCRdb copy of this immuneACCESS table, which keeps in-frame sequences only. Checked studies attribute under half of the gap to unresolved V genes and leave the rest unexplained. This sample has nearly 200,000 clones in its table, and roughly 92% of those were observed once. In total, the top ten clones hold roughly 1% of the sample. The sample's time point label, decoded: about 28 days (+/-7) after the second vaccine dose. The specimen was peripheral blood, collected 28 days after the second AZD1222 dose. The receptor set was obtained from an adult who received the AZD1222 COVID-19 vaccine.

CDR3 bases: TGTGCCAGCAGTTTAGGCGGGTTGGACACCCTCCACTTT. Its translation is CASSLGGLDTLHF. The genes are TRBV27 and TRBJ1-6, with D perhaps matching TRBD1 (5 bases). The CDR3 sequence is 13 residues long. CDR1 is MNHEY and CDR2 is SMNVEV in the germline V gene (reference sequence). Trimming removed 2 bases from V and 14 bases from J, with 13 bases in between.

V usage is TRBV7-9 and J usage is TRBJ1-2, with no clear D. V was clipped by 1 base and J by 5 bases, with 8 bases between them. Looked up from germline, CDR1 is SEHNR and CDR2 is FQNEAQ (reference sequence). The CDR3 runs to 13 residues. As DNA, the CDR3 is TGTGCCAGCAGCTTAGAGATTTATTATGGCTACACCTTC. This codes for CASSLEIYYGYTF.

The rearrangement links TRBV5-1 to TRBJ1-4; D is perhaps TRBD1 (5 bases). CDR3 length: 15 amino acids. Trimming took off 6 bases at V and 5 bases at J, with 17 bases between the two ends. Germline V gene sequence: CDR1 SGHRS, CDR2 YFSETQ. The CDR3 DNA reads as TGCGCCAGCACCTCTGCTGGCTGGGACAATGAAAAACTGTTTTTT. The encoded protein is CASTSAGWDNEKLFF. Full variable domain (rest looked up from reference TRBV5-1 and TRBJ1-4): KAGVTQTPRYLIKTRGQQVTLSCSPISGHRSVSWYQQTPGQGLQFLFEYFSETQRNKGNFPGRFSGRQFSNSRSEMNVSTLELGDSALYLCASTSAGWDNEKLFFGSGTQLSVL.

The chain combines TRBV5-6 with TRBJ1-2; tentatively, D is TRBD1 (5 bases). CDR1 is SGHDT and CDR2 is YYEEEE in the germline V gene. The germline V and J ends were trimmed by 4 bases and 2 bases, with 9 bases remaining between them. The CDR3 contains 13 residues. The CDR3 DNA sequence: TGTGCCAGCAGCCGGGACGGAAACTATGGCTACACCTTC. Its protein product is CASSRDGNYGYTF.

The chain recombines TRBV7-9 with TRBJ2-5; D gene unclear. Germline V gives CDR1 SEHNR, CDR2 FQNEAQ (reference sequence). Trimming took 2 bases from V and 2 from J, leaving 12 bases between them. CDR3 length: 15 residues. CDR3 sequence: CASSLNTGLQETQYF. CDR3 nucleotides: TGTGCCAGCAGCTTAAACACCGGTCTTCAAGAGACCCAGTACTTC.

The CDR3, as DNA: TGTGCCAGCAGTGTAGGGGTTAGCACAGATACGCAGTATTTT. Translated: CASSVGVSTDTQYF. The chain combines TRBV28 with TRBJ2-3; a weak D match, TRBD1 (5 bases). V was pared by 5 bases and J by 0 bases, with 9 bases between. The germline CDR1 and CDR2 sequences are MDHEN and SYDVKM. This CDR3 spans 14 amino acids.

The rearrangement uses TRBV19 and TRBJ1-1; tentative D call: TRBD1 (5 bases). Germline CDR1 reads LNHDA; CDR2 reads SQIVND (reference sequence). The CDR3 spans 14 residues. Trimming took off 4 bases at V and 0 bases at J, with 9 bases between the two ends. CDR3 coding DNA: TGTGCCAGTAGTACCCGGACATTGAACACTGAAGCTTTCTTT. It is translated as CASSTRTLNTEAFF.

The chain employs TRBV7-6 and TRBJ2-6; tentatively, D is TRBD2 (5 bases). CDR3 length equals 15 residues. V was clipped by 3 bases and J by 4 bases, with 10 bases between them. The germline V gene encodes CDR1 SGHVS and CDR2 FNYEAQ. The CDR3 bases are TGTGCCAGCAGCTTTACCCCGGGGGGGGCCAACGTCCTGACTTTC. This codes for CASSFTPGGANVLTF.

The rearrangement links TRBV13 to TRBJ2-5; no firm D call. Germline CDR1 and CDR2: PRHDT and FYEKMQ (reference sequence). With 6 bases removed from V and 5 bases from J, the gap between germline ends came to 13 bases. This CDR3 contains 13 residues. CDR3 DNA sequence: TGTGCCAGCAGATCCGGTGCCGATGAGACCCAGTACTTC. As protein: CASRSGADETQYF. The full variable domain, its missing parts supplied by reference TRBV13 and TRBJ2-5, is AAGVIQSPRHLIKEKRETATLKCYPIPRHDTVYWYQQGPGQDPQFLISFYEKMQSDKGSIPDRFSAQQFSDYHSELNMSSLELGDSALYFCASRSGADETQYFGPGTRLLVL.

CDR3 loop: CASGQSSYNEQFF. Here the CDR3 DNA reads TGTGCCAGCGGTCAAAGCTCCTACAATGAGCAGTTCTTC. The rearrangement joins TRBV25-1 to TRBJ2-1, with unresolved D. Trimming left V 8 bases short and J 0 bases short, with 8 bases between. CDR1 and CDR2 from the germline V gene are MGHDK and SYGVNS. This CDR3 contains 13 residues.

The J gene is TRBJ2-7, the V gene TRBV11-1; unclear D gene. The CDR3 extends over 16 amino acids. With 5 bases removed from V and 3 bases from J, the gap between germline ends came to 20 bases. Per germline, CDR1 SGHAT and CDR2 FQDESV (reference sequence). The CDR3 is CASSPGPRLGNYEQYF. As DNA, the CDR3 is TGTGCCAGCAGCCCGGGCCCTCGACTGGGAAACTACGAGCAGTACTTC.

V is TRBV27 and J is TRBJ1-1, with 8 nucleotides matching TRBD1. CDR1 and CDR2 from the germline V gene are MNHEY and SMNVEV (reference sequence). After removal of 5 bases from V and 6 bases from J, the junction contained 17 bases not matched to a gene. The CDR3 spans 17 residues. CDR3 bases: TGTGCCAGCAGTCCCAGACAGGGGACAGGCTTTTTCCCTGAAGCTTTCTTT. This sequence encodes CASSPRQGTGFFPEAFF.

The rearrangement links TRBV19 to TRBJ2-3; possible D gene TRBD2, 5 bases. Looked up from germline, CDR1 is LNHDA and CDR2 is SQIVND (reference sequence). Trimming took 6 bases from V and 5 from J, leaving 18 bases between them. This CDR3 spans 15 amino acids. The DNA of the CDR3 is TGTGCCAGTAGCTATAGGGAAGAGGGATTAGATACGCAGTATTTT. Translation gives CASSYREEGLDTQYF.

V gene TRBV6-5 combines with J gene TRBJ1-2; D ambiguous. The CDR3 spans 13 residues. With 2 bases removed from V and 4 bases from J, the gap between germline ends came to 8 bases. The V gene's germline CDR1 is MNHEY and CDR2 SVGAGI. The CDR3 is CASSYLNSYGYTF. In DNA, the CDR3 is TGTGCCAGCAGTTACCTGAACAGCTATGGCTACACCTTC.

This clone came up a few times. This rearrangement joins TRBV29-1 to TRBJ1-2, with 7 bases that match TRBD1. The CDR3 runs 14 residues. Germline CDR1 and CDR2: SQVTM and ANQGSEA. Trimming cost V 4 bases and J 7 bases; bases outside gene matches: 12. CDR3 coding DNA: TGCAGCGTTGTCGGGGAGACAGGGCGAAGTGGCTACACCTTC. Encoded protein: CSVVGETGRSGYTF.

The rearrangement links TRBV6-5 to TRBJ1-6, with D uncertain. This CDR3 is 13 amino acids long. With 4 bases removed from V and 7 bases from J, the gap between germline ends came to 8 bases. Per the germline V gene, CDR1 is MNHEY and CDR2 is SVGAGI. The CDR3 DNA sequence: TGTGCCAGCAGTTCGGACTGGAATTCACCCCTCCACTTT. Amino acid sequence: CASSSDWNSPLHF.

V and J are TRBV19 and TRBJ1-2; D gene uncertain. CDR3 size: 13 residues. The V end lost 4 bases, the J end lost 2 bases, and 8 bases lay between the germline ends. Germline V lookup: CDR1 LNHDA, CDR2 SQIVND (reference sequence). DNA of the CDR3: TGTGCCAGTAGTAGAGAGCCGAACTATGGCTACACCTTC. Translating it yields CASSREPNYGYTF.

The chain joins TRBV2 to TRBJ2-7, with TRBD1 as a possible D gene (7 bases). Germline CDR1 SNHLY, CDR2 FYNNEI. V was trimmed by 11 bases and J by 1 base, leaving 12 bases between them. The length of the CDR3 is 12 residues. The CDR3 sequence is CASQGTSYEQYF. In DNA form, the CDR3 reads TGTGCCTCACAGGGGACTTCCTACGAGCAGTACTTC. The variable domain in full, completed from reference TRBV2 and TRBJ2-7, reads EPEVTQTPSHQVTQMGQEVILRCVPISNHLYFYWYRQILGQKVEFLVSFYNNEISEKSEIFDDQFSVERPDGSNFTLKIRSTKLEDSAMYFCASQGTSYEQYFGPGTRLTVT.

The chain combines TRBV7-8 with TRBJ1-6; weak D call: TRBD1 (6 bases). CDR3 length: 15 residues. Germline CDR1 and CDR2: SGHVS and FQNEAQ. V lost 1 base, J lost 7 bases, and 11 bases lay in between. The CDR3 DNA is TGTGCCAGCAGCTTAGTGGACAGAGGGAATTCACCCCTCCACTTT. It codes for CASSLVDRGNSPLHF.

The chain employs TRBV6-5 and TRBJ1-1; TRBD1 aligns across 9 bases. The CDR3 contains 13 residues. In germline, CDR1 is MNHEY, CDR2 SVGAGI. V was clipped by 5 bases and J by 4 bases; unmatched bases: 2. This CDR3 reads CASSIQGATEAFF. CDR3 DNA: TGTGCCAGCAGTATACAGGGGGCCACTGAAGCTTTCTTT.

This sequence joins TRBV5-4 and TRBJ2-2; 11 nucleotides match TRBD2. The CDR3 contains 16 residues. The V and J ends lost 4 bases and 4 bases, in that order; junction bases with no gene match: 6. Germline CDR1 and CDR2: SGHNT and YYREEE (reference sequence). This CDR3 is CASSRLAGGLTGELFF. The CDR3 region has the DNA TGTGCCAGCAGCCGTCTAGCGGGGGGCCTCACCGGGGAGCTGTTTTTT.

The chain links TRBV5-8 to TRBJ1-5; D gene uncertain. The ends were cut back, 2 bases at V and 6 bases at J, with 6 bases in the middle. Germline V lookup: CDR1 SGHTS, CDR2 YDEGEE. CDR3 size: 12 residues. The CDR3, as DNA: TGTGCCAGCAGCTTAGTACCTCAGCCCCAGCATTTT. The encoded protein is CASSLVPQPQHF.

The V call is TRBV6-2 or TRBV6-3, the J call TRBJ1-6; the D is unclear. Trimming took 5 bases from V and 3 from J, leaving 8 bases between them. This CDR3 is built from 14 residues. Germline V CDR1 and CDR2: MNHEY, SVGEGT. The CDR3 DNA sequence: TGTGCCAGCAGTGGGGTCGTCTATAATTCACCCCTCCACTTT. Its translation is CASSGVVYNSPLHF.

The chain employs TRBV4-1 and TRBJ2-5, with 15 positions matching TRBD2. The CDR3 sequence is 17 residues long. The V and J ends lost 5 bases and 5 bases, in that order; junction bases with no gene match: 9. The germline CDR1 and CDR2 sequences are MGHRA and YSYEKL. The CDR3 reads CASSIQSGTSGGETQYF. The DNA of the CDR3 is TGCGCCAGCAGCATCCAATCCGGGACTAGCGGGGGGGAGACCCAGTACTTC.